This T cell receptor beta chain was sequenced for a study of blood T cells in healthy people across ages. Whole-study findings and limits: Relative to aged donors, long-lived donors carried more naive CD4+ cells and displayed higher diversity.

Details on this clonotype: Its antigen is not known.

A second about 7 to 12 cycle PCR used barcoded and J-beta primers. Each TCR beta cDNA got a 12-nucleotide random molecular identifier. TCRdb itself ran the 5' RACE reads through MiXCR, one entry per CDR3 protein. The sample holds about 640,000 distinct CDR3 sequences, under 65% seen once. In germline, CDR1 is SGHNT, CDR2 YYREEE (reference sequence). The CDR3 spans 12 residues. The germline V and J ends were trimmed by 4 bases and 8 bases, with 10 bases remaining between them. Individuals who donated were healthy Caucasians from Russia aged roughly 6 to 100. The TCR comes from a man aged 55 to 69 in good health. What was sequenced was blood. The chain carries TRBV5-4 and TRBJ2-1, with D possibly matching TRBD2 (6 bases). The CDR3 DNA reads TGTGCCAGCAGCCCGACTAGATATGAGCAGTTCTTC. As protein: CASSPTRYEQFF.